These 15 T cell receptor beta chains originate from one sample sequenced in a study of OX40 agonist ivuxolimab in advanced cancers. Here immunoSEQ multiplex PCR was the method, and the copy in TCRdb shows in-frame clones only, minus some. The top ten hold around 1.5% of the sample, which has 53,000 or so clones, 70% to 90% seen once. The source material was CD4+ or CD8+ T cells sorted from blood, sampled in a trial of the OX40 agonist ivuxolimab. The receptors come from an adult with an advanced solid tumor such as melanoma, head and neck, liver or kidney cancer.

The gene calls are TRBV5-1 and TRBJ1-2; 9 nucleotides align to TRBD1. The CDR3 length is 13 residues. The V gene end was trimmed by 4 bases and the J gene end by 10 bases; junction bases not matched to a gene: 8. CDR1 and CDR2 from the germline V gene are SGHRS and YFSETQ. The CDR3 DNA is TGCGCCAGCAGCCCGGGACAGGGAGGAAACTACACCTTC. As protein: CASSPGQGGNYTF.

The genes are TRBV10-3 and TRBJ2-7, with a weak D call TRBD2 (6 bases). The CDR3 is 13 residues long. Trimming left V 11 bases short and J 2 bases short, with 16 bases between. CDR1 and CDR2 (germline): ENHRY, SYGVKD. The CDR3 region has the DNA TGTGCCGCCTCGGGGGAAGTAGCCTACGAGCAGTACTTC. Encoded protein: CAASGEVAYEQYF.

V gene TRBV28 combines with J gene TRBJ1-2, with 8 bases that match TRBD1. Unmatched junction bases numbered 10, after V lost 4 bases and J lost 6 bases. The CDR3 has 15 amino acids. Germline-derived CDR1 and CDR2 are MDHEN and SYDVKM. The chain's CDR3 is CASSSGQGELHGYTF. The CDR3 DNA is TGTGCCAGCAGTTCCGGACAGGGAGAACTCCATGGCTACACCTTC.

This chain connects TRBV2 to TRBJ1-1; perhaps TRBD1 as D (5 bases). The germline gives CDR1 SNHLY, CDR2 FYNNEI. The CDR3 has 14 residues. V was cut by 2 bases and J by 5 bases, with 12 bases left in between. The CDR3 coding sequence is TGTGCCAGCAGTGAAACAGGAGGTGGGACTGAAGCTTTCTTT. Protein product: CASSETGGGTEAFF.

This clone was detected a few times. The chain combines TRBV7-9 with TRBJ2-7; D may correspond to TRBD1 or TRBD2 (5 bases each). Germline values: CDR1 SEHNR, CDR2 FQNEAQ (reference sequence). Trimming shortened V by 5 bases and J by 5 bases, and 10 bases separated the two germline ends. This CDR3 comprises 12 residues. CDR3 nucleotide sequence: TGTGCCAGCAGCGAAGGGACCAACGAGCAGTACTTC. Amino acid sequence: CASSEGTNEQYF.

The rearrangement uses TRBV5-6 and TRBJ1-1, with D unclear. V lost 0 bases to trimming and J lost 1 base, with 13 bases between them. The CDR3 spans 16 residues. Germline V gives CDR1 SGHDT, CDR2 YYEEEE. CDR3 protein: CASSLAKDRANTEAFF. The CDR3 region has the DNA TGTGCCAGCAGCTTGGCCAAGGATAGGGCGAACACTGAAGCTTTCTTT.

This sequence joins TRBV11-3 and TRBJ2-1, with 12 positions matching TRBD1. This CDR3 has 16 residues. The germline V gene encodes CDR1 SGHNT and CDR2 YENEEA. J was trimmed by 8 bases and V by 4 bases; bases with no gene match: 9. The CDR3 bases are TGTGCCAGCAGCTCACGAACCGGGACAGGGGGCGATGAGCAGTTCTTC. Protein: CASSSRTGTGGDEQFF.

The chain carries TRBV7-3 and TRBJ2-2; D remains unclear. The CDR3 contains 12 residues. The germline V gene encodes CDR1 SGHTA and CDR2 FQGTGA. Trimming shortened V by 2 bases and J by 6 bases, and 4 bases separated the two germline ends. The CDR3 bases are TGTGCCAGCAGCTTACCGCCCGGGGAGCTGTTTTTT. This translates into CASSLPPGELFF.

This clone was seen a handful of times. J is TRBJ1-2 and V is TRBV27; D perhaps matches TRBD1 (5 bases). Trimming pared 3 bases from V and 7 bases from J, leaving 12 bases between. CDR1 and CDR2 (germline): MNHEY, SMNVEV (reference sequence). The CDR3 covers 13 residues. CDR3: CASSFRGGVGYTF. CDR3 coding DNA: TGTGCCAGCAGTTTTCGGGGCGGTGTTGGCTACACCTTC.

The CDR3 protein is CASSFTGTQADTQYF. The CDR3 region has the DNA TGTGCCAGCAGCTTTACCGGGACGCAAGCAGATACGCAGTATTTT. The chain has TRBV5-6 and TRBJ2-3, with D perhaps given as TRBD1 or TRBD2 (5 bases each). This CDR3 is built from 15 residues. CDR1 and CDR2 from the germline V gene are SGHDT and YYEEEE. Trimming cost V 2 bases and J 4 bases, with 14 bases left between them.

This clone was seen a single time. The V call is TRBV6-4, the J call TRBJ1-5; tentative D call: TRBD1 (5 bases). Trimming removed 6 bases at V and 3 bases at J, with 18 bases between. Germline-derived CDR1 and CDR2 are MRHNA and SNTAGT. There are 16 residues in the CDR3. CDR3 sequence (DNA): TGTGCCAGCAGCCCCCCGAGAGGACACCTCAATCAGCCCCAGCATTTT. Residues: CASSPPRGHLNQPQHF.

This chain links TRBV7-8 with TRBJ1-5; D uncertain. The CDR3 is made up of 13 amino acids. Per germline, CDR1 SGHVS and CDR2 FQNEAQ. V lost 5 bases, J lost 0 bases, and 5 bases lay in between. CDR3 nucleotide sequence: TGTGCCAGCAGCCCTGATAGCAATCAGCCCCAGCATTTT. Translating it yields CASSPDSNQPQHF.

CDR3 amino acids: CASSEKTSGRYEQYF. In DNA form, the CDR3 reads TGTGCCAGCAGTGAAAAGACTAGCGGGAGGTACGAGCAGTACTTC. The V and J genes are TRBV6-1 and TRBJ2-7, with 13 bases that match TRBD2. Germline V gene lookup returns CDR1 MNHNS and CDR2 SASEGT. The V gene end was trimmed by 2 bases and the J gene end by 4 bases; junction bases not matched to a gene: 2. The CDR3 contains 15 residues.

The chain combines TRBV28 with TRBJ2-5; perhaps TRBD1 as D (5 bases). CDR1 is MDHEN, CDR2 SYDVKM, per germline. V was clipped by 3 bases and J by 1 base, with 15 bases between them. The CDR3 extends over 16 amino acids. Here the CDR3 DNA reads TGTGCCAGCAGTTTGGGGCAGAGAACCATCCAAGAGACCCAGTACTTC. Residues: CASSLGQRTIQETQYF.

The chain combines TRBV6-5 with TRBJ1-2, with TRBD1 matching 7 bases. The CDR3 has 13 residues. Germline V lookup: CDR1 MNHEY, CDR2 SVGAGI. With 2 bases clipped from V and 5 bases from J, the junction kept 2 bases outside the gene matches. The CDR3 here is CASSYTGEYGYTF. In nucleotides, the CDR3 is TGTGCCAGCAGTTACACAGGGGAATATGGCTACACCTTC.